These 26 T cell receptor beta chains were sequenced from one sample in a study of human T cells and chemical hapten exposure. TCRdb recomputed calls from the RACE reads with MiXCR, one row per CDR3 protein. The sample has 150,000 to 200,000 distinct CDR3 sequences; about 15% are singletons. The sample's time point: patch test 1, 2 weeks after DPC sensitization. Treatment denoted: therapeutic diphenylcyclopropenone sensitization with weekly scalp DPC. The sample consisted of whole blood, taken in connection with sensitization to the hapten diphenylcyclopropenone (DPC). These receptors all come from a woman in her 30s with alopecia areata. Some clones in this sample may be carry-over from other donors' samples.

This clonotype was observed a few times. V gene TRBV10-3 combines with J gene TRBJ2-7, with a weak D call TRBD1 (6 bases). Trimming stripped 4 bases from V and 7 bases from J, with 14 bases between. The CDR3 sequence is 13 residues long. The germline CDR1 and CDR2 sequences are ENHRY and SYGVKD. The CDR3 nucleotides are TGTGCCATCAGTGGGGAACAGGGCAGGGAGCAGTACTTC. Protein: CAISGEQGREQYF.

This clonotype turned up a few times. The rearrangement uses TRBV6-5 and TRBJ2-7, with D tentatively TRBD2 (6 bases). Germline CDR1 MNHEY, CDR2 SVGAGI. The ends were cut back, 0 bases at V and 2 bases at J, with 11 bases in the middle. The CDR3 length is 15 residues. In nucleotides, the CDR3 is TGTGCCAGCAGTTACTCGCGGGACCCGACCTACGAGCAGTACTTC. Translated, it gives CASSYSRDPTYEQYF.

Many counts were recorded for this clonotype. DNA for the CDR3: TGCAGCGGCGTGGCTGGGTTTGAAGCTTTCTTT. Its protein is CSGVAGFEAFF. V is TRBV29-1 and J is TRBJ1-1; D call uncertain. CDR1 SQVTM and CDR2 ANQGSEA come from the germline V gene. Trimming took 7 bases from V and 7 from J, leaving 13 bases between them. This CDR3 comprises 11 residues.

This clonotype was counted ten times or more. Here the CDR3 reads CASTRAGTGVSYTQYF. Written as DNA, the CDR3 is TGTGCCAGCACCCGAGCGGGGACAGGGGTGTCATATACGCAGTATTTT. V gene TRBV28 combines with J gene TRBJ2-3, with 10 bases that match TRBD1. CDR1 and CDR2 (germline): MDHEN, SYDVKM. The CDR3 is 16 residues long. V lost 7 bases, J lost 7 bases, and 14 bases stayed unmatched.

This clonotype was found a few times. The chain has TRBV18 and TRBJ2-5; D may be TRBD1 (5 bases). This CDR3 contains 13 residues. Between the trimmed V and J ends, which lost 2 bases and 4 bases, there was a span of 8 bases. Germline V gene lookup returns CDR1 KGHSH and CDR2 LQKENI. In DNA, the CDR3 is TGTGCCAGCTCACCATTGGGGCTAGAGACCCAGTACTTC. It codes for CASSPLGLETQYF.

This clonotype was seen at least ten times. The chain recombines TRBV13 with TRBJ1-1; a possible D gene is TRBD1 (5 bases). The germline CDR1 and CDR2 sequences are PRHDT and FYEKMQ (reference sequence). V was trimmed by 2 bases and J by 2 bases, leaving 9 bases between them. CDR3 length equals 14 residues. CDR3 residues: CASSLQGANTEAFF. CDR3 DNA: TGTGCCAGCAGCTTACAGGGCGCAAACACTGAAGCTTTCTTT.

This clonotype occurred a few times. This chain joins TRBV30 and TRBJ1-1, with 9 bases matching TRBD1. This CDR3 is 14 amino acids long. In germline, CDR1 is GTSNPN, CDR2 SVGIG (reference sequence). V lost 3 bases, J lost 1 base, and 3 bases stayed unmatched. The CDR3 sequence: CAWRRQGENTEAFF. DNA of the CDR3: TGTGCCTGGAGGAGACAGGGGGAGAACACTGAAGCTTTCTTT.

This clonotype occurred a few times. The rearrangement links TRBV7-2 to TRBJ2-7, with 11 positions matching TRBD2. Germline assignment: CDR1 SGHTA and CDR2 FQGNSA. J gave up 5 bases and V 5 bases, and 5 bases lay outside the gene matches. This CDR3 has 14 amino acids. The CDR3 reads CASSPLAGGDEQYF. CDR3 sequence (DNA): TGTGCCAGCAGCCCATTAGCGGGGGGGGACGAGCAGTACTTC.

Here the CDR3 DNA reads TGTGCCAGCAGTTTAGGGGACGGCCTGTACAAAGAGACCCAGTACTTC. Its translation is CASSLGDGLYKETQYF. This sequence joins TRBV28 and TRBJ2-5; D might be TRBD1 or TRBD2, each matching 5 bases. CDR1 and CDR2 from the germline V gene are MDHEN and SYDVKM. Trimming cost V 2 bases and J 3 bases, with 16 bases left between them. The CDR3 has 16 residues.

This clonotype showed up many times. This chain joins TRBV3-1 and TRBJ1-4, with D unresolved. The CDR3 covers 13 residues. CDR1 is LGHDT and CDR2 is YNNKEL in the germline V gene (reference sequence). The ends were cut back, 4 bases at V and 6 bases at J, with 9 bases in the middle. The CDR3 nucleotides read TGTGCCAGCAGCCGCCAGGCGGATGAAAAACTGTTTTTT. Encoded protein: CASSRQADEKLFF.

The chain combines TRBV5-4 with TRBJ1-2; tentative D call: TRBD1 (5 bases). Germline CDR1 SGHNT, CDR2 YYREEE (reference sequence). The CDR3 is 14 residues long. Trimming removed 4 bases at V and 8 bases at J, with 18 bases between. The CDR3 protein is CASSGSGTVGGYTF. CDR3 in DNA: TGTGCCAGCAGCGGAAGCGGGACGGTTGGAGGCTACACCTTC.

The table lists this clonotype with many counts. As DNA, the CDR3 is TGCGGCTTTCCTAGCGGTAGCACAGATACGCAGTATTTT. Encoded protein: CGFPSGSTDTQYF. The rearrangement links TRBV20-1 to TRBJ2-3, with 7 bases identical to TRBD2. This CDR3 has 13 amino acids. CDR1 is DFQATT, CDR2 SNEGSKA, per germline (reference sequence).

The rearrangement joins TRBV5-1 to TRBJ1-1; 9 bases agree with TRBD1. The CDR3 loop spans 15 amino acids. Trimming cost V 4 bases and J 5 bases; bases outside gene matches: 9. The germline V gene has CDR1 SGHRS and CDR2 YFSETQ. The CDR3 is CASSTQQGARTEAFF. The CDR3 bases are TGCGCCAGCAGCACGCAACAGGGGGCAAGGACTGAAGCTTTCTTT.

In its sample, this clonotype was seen a few times. The gene calls are TRBV20-1 and TRBJ2-2; no definite D call. Germline values: CDR1 DFQATT, CDR2 SNEGSKA (reference sequence). This CDR3 spans 15 amino acids. V was trimmed by 0 bases and J by 2 bases, leaving 10 bases between them. CDR3 amino acids: CSARDAAKNTGELFF. The CDR3 DNA sequence: TGCAGTGCTAGAGATGCGGCAAAAAACACCGGGGAGCTGTTTTTT.

This clonotype was seen at least ten times. The V and J genes are TRBV6-5 and TRBJ2-2; unclear D gene. The V end lost 5 bases, the J end lost 2 bases, and 6 bases lay between the germline ends. Germline assignment: CDR1 MNHEY and CDR2 SVGAGI. CDR3 length: 13 residues. The CDR3, as DNA: TGTGCCAGCAGTAGAGTTAACACCGGGGAGCTGTTTTTT. Its translation is CASSRVNTGELFF.

The sample holds a few counts of this clonotype. The gene calls are TRBV5-4 and TRBJ1-1; TRBD1 is a possible D gene (6 bases). The V and J ends lost 4 bases and 1 base respectively, with 14 bases between them. CDR1 and CDR2 (germline): SGHNT, YYREEE (reference sequence). This CDR3 comprises 15 residues. CDR3 loop: CASSPPSGQNTEAFF. Here the CDR3 DNA reads TGTGCCAGCAGCCCACCATCGGGACAGAACACTGAAGCTTTCTTT. Filled out from reference TRBV5-4 and TRBJ1-1, the complete variable domain reads ETGVTQSPTHLIKTRGQQVTLRCSSQSGHNTVSWYQQALGQGPQFIFQYYREEENGRGNFPPRFSGLQFPNYSSELNVNALELDDSALYLCASSPPSGQNTEAFFGQGTRLTVV.

There are a few counts of this clonotype. This chain uses TRBV18 with TRBJ2-7; D gene ambiguous. Germline CDR1 reads KGHSH; CDR2 reads LQKENI. This CDR3 is 12 amino acids long. The V end was cut by 3 bases, the J end by 3 bases, with 6 bases between. CDR3 in amino acids: CASSPANYEQYF. CDR3 in DNA: TGTGCCAGCTCACCGGCAAACTACGAGCAGTACTTC.

A few counts support this clonotype. V usage is TRBV5-1 and J usage is TRBJ1-1; D call uncertain. The CDR3 runs to 13 residues. Germline lookup yields CDR1 SGHRS and CDR2 YFSETQ. V lost 2 bases, J lost 3 bases, and 8 bases lay in between. The CDR3 region has the DNA TGCGCCAGCAGCTTTTCAGCGGACACTGAAGCTTTCTTT. Its protein is CASSFSADTEAFF.

The chain employs TRBV5-4 and TRBJ2-7; TRBD2 is a possible D gene (6 bases). Looked up from germline, CDR1 is SGHNT and CDR2 is YYREEE (reference sequence). The V end was cut by 3 bases, the J end by 4 bases, with 11 bases between. The CDR3 sequence is 13 residues long. CDR3 DNA sequence: TGTGCCAGCAGCTCCGGGGGAAGGTACGAGCAGTACTTC. As protein: CASSSGGRYEQYF.

This clonotype showed up just a few times. The V call is TRBV20-1, the J call TRBJ2-1; 10 bases align to TRBD2. V lost 1 base and J lost 6; bases outside the gene matches: 6. The CDR3 sequence is 15 residues long. Germline V gene lookup returns CDR1 DFQATT and CDR2 SNEGSKA (reference sequence). The CDR3 loop is CSARVVAGGSNEQFF. DNA of the CDR3: TGCAGTGCTAGAGTAGTAGCGGGAGGCTCCAATGAGCAGTTCTTC.

V and J are TRBV7-2 and TRBJ2-3; 9 bases are shared with TRBD2. There are 21 residues in the CDR3. Germline V gene lookup returns CDR1 SGHTA and CDR2 FQGNSA. V dropped 0 bases and J dropped 2; count of bases not matched to a gene: 18. CDR3 sequence (DNA): TGTGCCAGCAGCTTAGCGAGGCCTAGCGGGATTGCCCGATTGTCCACAGATACGCAGTATTTT. This codes for CASSLARPSGIARLSTDTQYF.

The table lists this clonotype with a few counts. The V gene is TRBV29-1, the J gene TRBJ2-5; 9 bases agree with TRBD2. CDR3 length equals 14 residues. Germline-derived CDR1 and CDR2 are SQVTM and ANQGSEA. V gave up 1 base and J gave up 4 bases; unmatched junction bases: 4. The CDR3 nucleotides read TGCAGCGTTGAAGGCGGGGGGGCCAGAGAGACCCAGTACTTC. This sequence encodes CSVEGGGARETQYF.

This clonotype turned up a few times. The chain employs TRBV28 and TRBJ1-1, with D possibly being TRBD1 (6 bases). Trimming took off 6 bases at V and 8 bases at J, with 10 bases between the two ends. Germline assignment: CDR1 MDHEN and CDR2 SYDVKM. This CDR3 has 11 residues. CDR3 residues: CASRQGGEAFF. The CDR3 DNA reads as TGTGCCAGCAGACAGGGAGGCGAAGCTTTCTTT.

The chain employs TRBV7-9 and TRBJ1-4; D is perhaps TRBD1 (6 bases). The CDR3 totals 14 residues. Trimming removed 10 bases from V and 6 bases from J, with 18 bases in between. Germline-derived CDR1 and CDR2 are SEHNR and FQNEAQ (reference sequence). The CDR3 DNA is TGTGCCACCCTGTCCGGGGGGCTGGATGAAAAACTGTTTTTT. This sequence encodes CATLSGGLDEKLFF.

A note on this clonotype: An end of the junction differs from the germline gene, which may be a read error. The rearrangement links TRBV5-1 to TRBJ2-1; D is possibly TRBD2 (5 bases). Per the germline V gene, CDR1 is SGHRS and CDR2 is YFSETQ. The length of the CDR3 is 16 residues. CDR3 in amino acids: CASSLAGPSSYNEQLF. The CDR3 bases are TGCGCCAGCAGCTTGGCCGGCCCTAGCTCCTACAATGAGCAGCTCTTC. Drawing the rest from reference TRBV5-1 and TRBJ2-1, the complete variable domain is KAGVTQTPRYLIKTRGQQVTLSCSPISGHRSVSWYQQTPGQGLQFLFEYFSETQRNKGNFPGRFSGRQFSNSRSEMNVSTLELGDSALYLCASSLAGPSSYNEQLFGPGTRLTVL.

V is TRBV5-1 and J is TRBJ1-1; D is unresolved. CDR3 length: 14 residues. Germline lookup yields CDR1 SGHRS and CDR2 YFSETQ. Trimming removed 1 base from V and 1 base from J, with 8 bases in between. CDR3 bases: TGCGCCAGCAGCTTGACGCAAACGAACACTGAAGCTTTCTTT. Translation gives CASSLTQTNTEAFF.